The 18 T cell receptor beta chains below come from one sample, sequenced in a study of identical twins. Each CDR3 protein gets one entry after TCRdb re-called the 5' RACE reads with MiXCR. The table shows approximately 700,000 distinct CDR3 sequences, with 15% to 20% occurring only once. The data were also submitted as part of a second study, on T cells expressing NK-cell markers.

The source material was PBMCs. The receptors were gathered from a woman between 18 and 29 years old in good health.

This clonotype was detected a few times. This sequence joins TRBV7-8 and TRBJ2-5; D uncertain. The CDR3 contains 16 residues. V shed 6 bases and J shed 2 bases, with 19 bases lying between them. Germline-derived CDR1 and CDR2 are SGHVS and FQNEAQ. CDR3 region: CASRRNDPSAQETQYF. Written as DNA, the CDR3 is TGTGCCAGCAGGCGAAACGACCCGTCCGCTCAAGAGACCCAGTACTTC.

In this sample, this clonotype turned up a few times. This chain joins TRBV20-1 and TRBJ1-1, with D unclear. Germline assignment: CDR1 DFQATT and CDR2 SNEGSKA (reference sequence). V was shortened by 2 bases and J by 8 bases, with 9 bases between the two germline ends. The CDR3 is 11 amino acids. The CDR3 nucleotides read TGCAGTGCTAGATGGACGGGAGAAGCTTTCTTT. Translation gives CSARWTGEAFF.

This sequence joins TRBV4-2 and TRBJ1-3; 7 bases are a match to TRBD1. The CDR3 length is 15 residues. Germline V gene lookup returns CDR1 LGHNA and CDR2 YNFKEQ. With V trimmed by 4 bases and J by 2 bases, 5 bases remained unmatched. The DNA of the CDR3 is TGTGCCAGCAGCCTACAGGGGACAACTGGAAACACCATATATTTT. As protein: CASSLQGTTGNTIYF.

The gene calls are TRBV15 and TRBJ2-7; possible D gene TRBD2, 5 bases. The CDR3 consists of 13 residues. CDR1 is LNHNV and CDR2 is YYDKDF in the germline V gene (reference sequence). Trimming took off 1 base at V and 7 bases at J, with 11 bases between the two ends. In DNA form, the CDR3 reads TGTGCCACCAGCAGAGGGCCGGGGAGAGAGCAGTACTTC. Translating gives CATSRGPGREQYF.

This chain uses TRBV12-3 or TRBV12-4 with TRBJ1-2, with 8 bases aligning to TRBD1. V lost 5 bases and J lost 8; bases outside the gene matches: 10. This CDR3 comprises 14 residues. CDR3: CASSEIDRGDGYTF. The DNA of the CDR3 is TGTGCCAGCAGTGAGATCGACAGGGGAGACGGCTACACCTTC.

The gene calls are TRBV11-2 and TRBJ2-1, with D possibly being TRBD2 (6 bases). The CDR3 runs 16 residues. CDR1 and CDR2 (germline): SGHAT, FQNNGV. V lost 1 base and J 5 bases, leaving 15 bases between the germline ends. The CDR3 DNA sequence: TGTGCCAGCAGCTTAGCGGGACTCTCCTTTGACAATGAGCAGTTCTTC. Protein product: CASSLAGLSFDNEQFF.

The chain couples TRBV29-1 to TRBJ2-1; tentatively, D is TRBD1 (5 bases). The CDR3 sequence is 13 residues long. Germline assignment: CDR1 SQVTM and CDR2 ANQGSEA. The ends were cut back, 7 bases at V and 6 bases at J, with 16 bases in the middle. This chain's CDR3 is CSGAFVGANEQFF. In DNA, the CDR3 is TGCAGCGGGGCCTTCGTTGGGGCCAATGAGCAGTTCTTC.

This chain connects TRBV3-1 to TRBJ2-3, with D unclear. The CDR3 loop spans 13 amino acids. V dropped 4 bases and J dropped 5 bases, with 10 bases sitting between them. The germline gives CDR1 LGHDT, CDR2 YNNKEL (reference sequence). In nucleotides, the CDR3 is TGTGCCAGCAGCCTAAGTCTGGAAGATACGCAGTATTTT. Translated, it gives CASSLSLEDTQYF.

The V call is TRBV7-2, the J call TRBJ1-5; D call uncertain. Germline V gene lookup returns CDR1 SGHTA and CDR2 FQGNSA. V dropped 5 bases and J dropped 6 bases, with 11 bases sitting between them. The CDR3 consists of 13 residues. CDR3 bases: TGTGCCAGCAGCCCCACCCAGGTTCAGCCCCAGCATTTT. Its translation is CASSPTQVQPQHF.

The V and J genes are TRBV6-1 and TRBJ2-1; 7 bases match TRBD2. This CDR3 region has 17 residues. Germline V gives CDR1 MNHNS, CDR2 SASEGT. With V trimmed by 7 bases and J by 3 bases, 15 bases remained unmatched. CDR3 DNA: TGTGCCAGCACAGCTACTCTGGGGCGGGGGTTCTACAATGAGCAGTTCTTC. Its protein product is CASTATLGRGFYNEQFF.

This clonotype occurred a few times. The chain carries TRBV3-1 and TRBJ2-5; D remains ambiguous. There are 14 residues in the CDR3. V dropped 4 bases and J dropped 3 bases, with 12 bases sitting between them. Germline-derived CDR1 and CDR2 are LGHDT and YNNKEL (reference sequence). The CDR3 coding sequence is TGTGCCAGCAGCCCGCTCAGCGTCAAAGAGACCCAGTACTTC. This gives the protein CASSPLSVKETQYF.

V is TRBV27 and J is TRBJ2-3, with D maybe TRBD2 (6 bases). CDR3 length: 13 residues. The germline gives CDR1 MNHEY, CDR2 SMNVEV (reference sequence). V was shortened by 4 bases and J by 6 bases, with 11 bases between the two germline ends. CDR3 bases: TGTGCCAGCAGTTCGCGGGGTATTGATACGCAGTATTTT. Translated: CASSSRGIDTQYF.

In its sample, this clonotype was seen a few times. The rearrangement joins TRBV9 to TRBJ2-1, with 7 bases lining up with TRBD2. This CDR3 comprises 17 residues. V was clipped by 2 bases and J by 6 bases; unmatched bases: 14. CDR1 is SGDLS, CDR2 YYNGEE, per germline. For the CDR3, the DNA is TGTGCCAGCAGCGTGGGAGATCGGGAGGCCCCCAGCAATGAGCAGTTCTTC. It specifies CASSVGDREAPSNEQFF.

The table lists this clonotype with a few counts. The CDR3 protein is CASSPRPGLATSYEQYF. In DNA, the CDR3 is TGTGCCAGCAGCCCCCGCCCGGGACTAGCGACCTCCTACGAGCAGTACTTC. The rearrangement links TRBV7-2 to TRBJ2-7, with 10 bases identical to TRBD2. The CDR3 spans 17 residues. Per the germline V gene, CDR1 is SGHTA and CDR2 is FQGNSA. After removal of 5 bases from V and 0 bases from J, the junction contained 10 bases not matched to a gene. The full variable domain, with the rest looked up from reference TRBV7-2 and TRBJ2-7, is GAGVSQSPSNKVTEKGKDVELRCDPISGHTALYWYRQSLGQGLEFLIYFQGNSAPDKSGLPSDRFSAERTGGSVSTLTIQRTQQEDSAVYLCASSPRPGLATSYEQYFGPGTRLTVT.

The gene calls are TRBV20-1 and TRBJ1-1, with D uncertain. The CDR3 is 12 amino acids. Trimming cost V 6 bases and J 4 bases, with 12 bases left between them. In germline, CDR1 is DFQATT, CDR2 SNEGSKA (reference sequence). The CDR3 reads CSAHTSGTEAFF. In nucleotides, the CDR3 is TGCAGTGCCCATACATCTGGCACTGAAGCTTTCTTT.

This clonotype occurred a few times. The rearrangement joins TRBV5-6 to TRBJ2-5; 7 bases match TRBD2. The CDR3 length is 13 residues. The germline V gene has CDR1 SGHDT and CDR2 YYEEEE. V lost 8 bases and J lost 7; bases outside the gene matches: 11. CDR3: CASSSGPRVTQYF. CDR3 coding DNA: TGTGCCAGTTCTAGCGGCCCAAGGGTGACCCAGTACTTC.

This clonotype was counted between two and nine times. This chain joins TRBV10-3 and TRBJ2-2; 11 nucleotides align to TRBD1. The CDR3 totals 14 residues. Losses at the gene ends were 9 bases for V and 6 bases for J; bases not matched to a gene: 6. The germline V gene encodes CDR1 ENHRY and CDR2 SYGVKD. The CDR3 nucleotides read TGTGCCATAACACCGGGACAGGGGGCCGGGGAGCTGTTTTTT. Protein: CAITPGQGAGELFF.

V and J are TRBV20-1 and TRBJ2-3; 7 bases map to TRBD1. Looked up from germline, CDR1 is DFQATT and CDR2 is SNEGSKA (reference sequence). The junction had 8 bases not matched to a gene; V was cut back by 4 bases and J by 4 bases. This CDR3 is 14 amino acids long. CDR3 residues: CSATRQGGADTQYF. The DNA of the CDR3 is TGCAGTGCTACTCGACAGGGCGGTGCAGATACGCAGTATTTT.